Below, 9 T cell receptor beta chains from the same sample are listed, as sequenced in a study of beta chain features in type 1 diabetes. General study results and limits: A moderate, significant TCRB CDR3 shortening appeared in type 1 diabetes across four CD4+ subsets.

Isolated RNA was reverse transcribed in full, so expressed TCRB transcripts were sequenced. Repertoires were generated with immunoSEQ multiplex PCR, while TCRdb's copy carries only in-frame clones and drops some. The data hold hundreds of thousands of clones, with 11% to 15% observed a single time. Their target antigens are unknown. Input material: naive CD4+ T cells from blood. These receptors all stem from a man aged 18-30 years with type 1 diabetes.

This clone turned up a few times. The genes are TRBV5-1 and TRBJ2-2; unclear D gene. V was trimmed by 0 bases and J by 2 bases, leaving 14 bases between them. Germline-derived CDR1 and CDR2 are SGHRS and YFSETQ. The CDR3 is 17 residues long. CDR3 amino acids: CASSLAVQTANTGELFF. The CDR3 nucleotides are TGCGCCAGCAGCTTGGCCGTTCAGACGGCAAACACCGGGGAGCTGTTTTTT.

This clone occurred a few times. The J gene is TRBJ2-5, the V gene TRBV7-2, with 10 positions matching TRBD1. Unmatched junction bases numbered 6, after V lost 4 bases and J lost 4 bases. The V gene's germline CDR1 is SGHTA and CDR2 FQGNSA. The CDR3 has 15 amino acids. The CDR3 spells CASSSGTGDLETQYF. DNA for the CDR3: TGTGCCAGCAGCTCCGGGACAGGGGACCTAGAGACCCAGTACTTC.

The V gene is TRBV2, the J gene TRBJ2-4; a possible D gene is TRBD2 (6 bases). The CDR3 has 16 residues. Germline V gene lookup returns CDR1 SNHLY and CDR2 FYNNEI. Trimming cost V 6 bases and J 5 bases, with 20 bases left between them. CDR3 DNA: TGTGCCAGCAGGGATGACAGACTTGGAGGGGAAAACATTCAGTACTTC. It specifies CASRDDRLGGENIQYF.

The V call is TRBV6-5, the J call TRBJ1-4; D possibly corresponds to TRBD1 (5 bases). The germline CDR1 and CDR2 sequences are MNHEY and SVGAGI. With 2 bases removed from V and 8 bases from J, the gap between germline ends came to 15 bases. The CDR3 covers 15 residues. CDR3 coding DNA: TGTGCCAGCAGTTACCGAAGGGGAATCGGCGAAAAACTGTTTTTT. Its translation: CASSYRRGIGEKLFF.

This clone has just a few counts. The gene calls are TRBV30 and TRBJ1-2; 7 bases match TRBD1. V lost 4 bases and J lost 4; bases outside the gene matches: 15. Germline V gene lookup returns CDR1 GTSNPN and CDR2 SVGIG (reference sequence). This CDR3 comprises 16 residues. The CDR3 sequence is CAWMDGRQGGIYGYTF. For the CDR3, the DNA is TGTGCCTGGATGGACGGCCGACAGGGTGGGATCTATGGCTACACCTTC.

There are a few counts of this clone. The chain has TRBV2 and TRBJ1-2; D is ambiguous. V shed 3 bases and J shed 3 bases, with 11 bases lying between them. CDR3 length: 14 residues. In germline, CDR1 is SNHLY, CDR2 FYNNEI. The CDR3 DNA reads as TGTGCCAGCAGTGAGTTAACTTGGGACTATGGCTACACCTTC. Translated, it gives CASSELTWDYGYTF. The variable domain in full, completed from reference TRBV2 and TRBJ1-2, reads EPEVTQTPSHQVTQMGQEVILRCVPISNHLYFYWYRQILGQKVEFLVSFYNNEISEKSEIFDDQFSVERPDGSNFTLKIRSTKLEDSAMYFCASSELTWDYGYTFGSGTRLTVV.

CDR3 residues: CSVQDLGANVLTF. The CDR3 DNA is TGCAGCGTGCAAGATTTGGGGGCCAACGTCCTGACTTTC. This sequence joins TRBV29-1 and TRBJ2-6, with D unclear. V lost 6 bases and J lost 4, with 10 bases in between. This CDR3 has 13 residues. CDR1 SQVTM and CDR2 ANQGSEA come from the germline V gene.

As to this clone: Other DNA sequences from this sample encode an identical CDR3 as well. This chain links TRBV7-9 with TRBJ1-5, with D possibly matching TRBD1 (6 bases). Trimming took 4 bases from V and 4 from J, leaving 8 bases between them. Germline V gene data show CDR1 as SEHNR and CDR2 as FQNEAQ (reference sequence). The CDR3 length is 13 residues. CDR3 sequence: CASSSQGNQPQHF. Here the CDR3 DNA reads TGTGCCAGCAGCTCTCAGGGGAATCAGCCCCAGCATTTT.

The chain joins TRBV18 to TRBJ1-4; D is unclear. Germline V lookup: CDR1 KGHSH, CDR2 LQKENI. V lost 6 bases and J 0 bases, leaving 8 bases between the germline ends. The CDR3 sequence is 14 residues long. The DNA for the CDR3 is TGTGCCAGCTCCCTGGGATCAACTAATGAAAAACTGTTTTTT. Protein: CASSLGSTNEKLFF. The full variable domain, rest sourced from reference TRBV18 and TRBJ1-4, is NAGVMQNPRHLVRRRGQEARLRCSPMKGHSHVYWYRQLPEEGLKFMVYLQKENIIDESGMPKERFSAEFPKEGPSILRIQQVVRGDSAAYFCASSLGSTNEKLFFGSGTQLSVL.